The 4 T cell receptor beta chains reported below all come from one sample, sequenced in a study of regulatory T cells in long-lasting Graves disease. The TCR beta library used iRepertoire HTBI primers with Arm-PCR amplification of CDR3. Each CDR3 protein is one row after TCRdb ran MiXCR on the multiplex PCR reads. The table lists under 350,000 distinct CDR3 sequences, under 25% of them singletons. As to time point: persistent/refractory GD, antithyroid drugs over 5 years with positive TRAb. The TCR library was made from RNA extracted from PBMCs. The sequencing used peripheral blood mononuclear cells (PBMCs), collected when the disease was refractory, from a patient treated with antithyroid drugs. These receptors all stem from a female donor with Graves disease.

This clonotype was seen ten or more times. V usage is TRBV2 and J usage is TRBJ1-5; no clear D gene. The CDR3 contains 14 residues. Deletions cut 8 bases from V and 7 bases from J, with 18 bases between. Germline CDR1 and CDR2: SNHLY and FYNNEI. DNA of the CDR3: TGTGCCAGCGCCCGTTGGCCCATAGGCCAGCCCCAGCATTTT. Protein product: CASARWPIGQPQHF.

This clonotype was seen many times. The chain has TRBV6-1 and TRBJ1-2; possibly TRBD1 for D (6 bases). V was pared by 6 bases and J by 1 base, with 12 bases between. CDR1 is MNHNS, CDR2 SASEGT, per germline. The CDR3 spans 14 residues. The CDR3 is CASRAQGINYGYTF. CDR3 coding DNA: TGTGCCAGCAGAGCCCAGGGGATTAACTATGGCTACACCTTC.

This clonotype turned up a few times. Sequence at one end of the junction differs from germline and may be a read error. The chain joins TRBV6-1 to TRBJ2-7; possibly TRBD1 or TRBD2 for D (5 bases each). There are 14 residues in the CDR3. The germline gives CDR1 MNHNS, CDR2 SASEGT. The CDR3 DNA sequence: TGTGCCAGCAGGGAAGCTGGGACGGGCTACGAGCAGTACTTC. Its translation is CASREAGTGYEQYF.

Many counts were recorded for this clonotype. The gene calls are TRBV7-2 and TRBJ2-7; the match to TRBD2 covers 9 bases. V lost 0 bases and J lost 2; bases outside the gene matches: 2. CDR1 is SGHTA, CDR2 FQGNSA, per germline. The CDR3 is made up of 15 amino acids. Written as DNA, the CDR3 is TGTGCCAGCAGCTTAGCCGGGACTAGCCCCTACGAGCAGTACTTC. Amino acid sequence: CASSLAGTSPYEQYF.